The clone carrying this T cell receptor beta chain came up many times. Its antigen is unknown. The CDR3 has 15 amino acids. The ends lost 3 bases at V and 6 bases at J; junction bases unmatched: 8. The data stem from a study of molecular identifiers for immune sequencing clone quantification. For the study at large: In replicates, RNA taken from roughly 20,000 or 100,000 naive CD8 cells was divided five ways, and four portions underwent sequencing. Study results and limitations: Clones above 20 RNA copies contained over 99% of effector molecules and under 1% of naive molecules.

Bulk TCR libraries were made with methods that had been previously described and with listed TCR primers. One entry per CDR3 protein, called by TCRdb with MiXCR from the PCR reads. The table shows 85,000 to 95,000 distinct CDR3 sequences, with around a fifth occurring only once. Naive CD8 T cell sorting was performed on the CD8+CD4-CCR7+CD45RA+ phenotype. The rearrangement uses TRBV12-3 or TRBV12-4 and TRBJ2-3, with 8 bases aligning to TRBD2. Sequenced material: naive CD8+ T cells from blood, with Jurkat cell RNA spiked in. Indicated subset: FACS-sorted CD8+CD4-CCR7+CD45RA+ naive T cells. The clonotype comes from a human donor in good health. Some libraries in this study had Jurkat cell RNA spiked in. The CDR3 DNA sequence: TGTGCCAGCAGTTTCTACGGGGGGGCCGAGGATACGCAGTATTTT. Its protein product is CASSFYGGAEDTQYF.